The entry that follows covers one T cell receptor (beta chain) sequence. Its antigen remains unknown. This entry comes from a study of cytomegalovirus exposure and HLA in healthy donors. General study findings and limits: Apparent HLA restriction characterized most CMV-associated TCR beta chains in a later analysis. Common viral pathogens seemed to be connected with several of the most significant clusters, according to a later analysis.

Deletions cut 6 bases from V and 6 bases from J, with 14 bases between. Per germline, CDR1 SNHLY and CDR2 FYNNEI. This CDR3 region has 14 residues. Vbeta (60) and Jbeta (13) primers were used in the PCR. TCRdb keeps only in-frame clones here, not all; method: immunoSEQ multiplex PCR. The sample has 170,000 or so clones, around three quarters seen once. The specimen was PBMCs. The V call is TRBV2, the J call TRBJ2-2; a weak D match, TRBD2 (6 bases). The TCR originated in a man aged 40-55 years in good health and CMV-seronegative. The CDR3 reads CASRPREASGELFF. Written as DNA, the CDR3 is TGTGCCAGCAGACCCAGGGAGGCGTCCGGGGAGCTGTTTTTT.